This T cell receptor beta chain originates from a study of T cells in Graves' hyperthyroidism and ophthalmopathy. Germline CDR1 MDHEN, CDR2 SYDVKM. CDR3 length equals 15 residues. V lost 4 bases and J lost 8; bases outside the gene matches: 11. This clonotype was recorded at least ten times. The investigators amplified TCR beta CDR3 regions from RNA transcripts. The TCR CDR3 was amplified in a first-round RT-PCR using the HTBI primer set. One entry per CDR3 protein, called by TCRdb with MiXCR from the multiplex PCR reads. The table lists a few hundred thousand distinct CDR3 sequences, about a sixth of them singletons.

The sample was blood. The V gene is TRBV28, the J gene TRBJ1-2; 9 bases fit TRBD1. This sequence was found in a woman aged 55 to 70 with Graves' ophthalmopathy. The CDR3 loop reads CASSSSSGTGRGYTF. The CDR3 DNA is TGTGCCAGCAGTTCTAGCTCTGGGACAGGGCGAGGCTACACCTTC.